A single sample gave rise to the 7 T cell receptor beta chains below, sequenced in a study of T cells expressing NK-cell markers. TCRdb re-called the 5' RACE reads and gives one entry per CDR3 protein, without DNA. Here the sample table reports around 100,000 distinct CDR3 sequences. Sequenced input: blood T cells: a sorted CD56 or NKG2C T cell subset, CD4+ or CD8+ T cells, or bulk PBMC T cells (not recorded which). Receptors were obtained from a woman aged 18 to 75 in good health.

The rearrangement links TRBV5-5 to TRBJ2-1; there is no DNA to check the TCRdb D call of TRBD2. Germline V gene data show CDR1 as SGHKS and CDR2 as YYEKEE (reference sequence). This CDR3 region has 15 residues. The CDR3 sequence is CASSLVVADYNEQFF.

The rearrangement uses TRBV12-3 or TRBV12-4 and TRBJ1-2; the TCRdb call, TRBD1, lacks DNA for checking. This CDR3 region has 14 residues. CDR3 region: CASSLFPGSYGYTF.

The chain joins TRBV4-3 to TRBJ2-2. Germline values: CDR1 LGHNA, CDR2 YSLEER. The CDR3 length is 15 residues. The CDR3 reads CASSQDWGNTGELFF.

The CDR3 loop reads CASSPPGELFF. This chain links TRBV12-3 or TRBV12-4 with TRBJ2-2. This CDR3 is built from 11 residues.

The V call is TRBV11-2, the J call TRBJ2-7; as DNA is missing, the TRBD2 call by TCRdb cannot be tested. Germline-derived CDR1 and CDR2 are SGHAT and FQNNGV. The CDR3 consists of 14 residues. CDR3 region: CASSLGTSGYEQYF.

CDR3 protein: CSARGTGLNTQYF. The gene calls are TRBV20-1 and TRBJ2-3; TCRdb picks TRBD1, but there is no DNA to check that call. The CDR3 loop spans 13 amino acids. Looked up from germline, CDR1 is DFQATT and CDR2 is SNEGSKA (reference sequence).

The chain carries TRBV6-2 or TRBV6-3 and TRBJ1-1; without DNA, the TCRdb call of TRBD1 cannot be checked. Germline V CDR1 and CDR2: MNHEY, SVGEGT. This CDR3 has 14 amino acids. The CDR3 loop is CASSYWGGVTEAFF.